A selection of T cell receptor beta chains follows, all from one sample in a study of molecular identifiers for immune sequencing clone quantification. TCRdb re-analysed the PCR reads in MiXCR, keeping a single row per CDR3 protein. The sample carries some 88,000 distinct CDR3 sequences, around a fifth recorded once. Material for sequencing was naive CD8+ T cells from blood, with Jurkat cell RNA spiked in. These receptors were taken from a human donor in good health. Some libraries in this study had Jurkat cell RNA spiked in. The CDR3 runs from the conserved cysteine through the conserved F or W. Fields, in order: V gene, D gene, J gene, clone size, CDR3 DNA, CDR3 protein. The D gene is left open where the match is weak. Rows give clone size only sometimes, using once, few, many, or a class for an expanded clone.

V: TRBV7-9; D: TRBD2; J: TRBJ2-1; size: few; DNA: TGTGCCAGCAGCTTAGTTATTAAACCGGGACTACCGATTAGGGACTTCTACAATGAGCAGTTCTTC; CDR3: CASSLVIKPGLPIRDFYNEQFF
V: TRBV19; D: TRBD1; J: TRBJ2-7; size: .; DNA: TGTGCCAGCGCGACAGGGGACTACGAGCAGTACTTC; CDR3: CASATGDYEQYF
V: TRBV25-1; D: .; J: TRBJ2-3; size: many; DNA: TGTGCCAGCAGCACAGATACGCAGTATTTT; CDR3: CASSTDTQYF
V: TRBV27; D: TRBD1; J: TRBJ2-7; size: .; DNA: TGTGCCAGCGCCCGGGCAGGGGGTTTAGGTGAGCAGTACTTC; CDR3: CASARAGGLGEQYF
V: TRBV2; D: .; J: TRBJ2-7; size: few; DNA: TGTGCCAGCTACGACGGCTCCTACGAGCAGTACTTC; CDR3: CASYDGSYEQYF
V: TRBV28; D: .; J: TRBJ2-7; size: many; DNA: TGTGCCAGCAGTTTCAGGGTGTTGCCCTACGAGCAGTACTTC; CDR3: CASSFRVLPYEQYF
V: TRBV5-4; D: .; J: TRBJ1-1; size: .; DNA: TGTGCCAGCAGCCCCATTGGGGGAAGTAACACTGGAGCTTTCTTT; CDR3: CASSPIGGSNTGAFF
V: TRBV5-1; D: .; J: TRBJ2-5; size: many; DNA: TGCGCCAGCAGCACCCGAAGGGGGGGCGTTGAAGGAGAGACCCAGTACTTC; CDR3: CASSTRRGGVEGETQYF
V: TRBV7-9; D: .; J: TRBJ2-1; size: .; DNA: TGTGCCAGCAGCCCCGGGACTGTTATATACAATGAGCAGTTCTTC; CDR3: CASSPGTVIYNEQFF
V: TRBV14; D: .; J: TRBJ2-5; size: many; DNA: TGTGCCAGCAGCCAGGCCATCGGGCGCCAAGAGACCCAGTACTTC; CDR3: CASSQAIGRQETQYF
V: TRBV4-1; D: .; J: TRBJ2-7; size: .; DNA: TGCGCCAGCAGCCTCCGGGACGGCTACGAGCAGTACTTC; CDR3: CASSLRDGYEQYF
V: TRBV9; D: TRBD1; J: TRBJ2-2; size: .; DNA: TGTGCCAGCAGCGTAGAATCCGGACAGGGGTACACCGGGGAGCTGTTTTTT; CDR3: CASSVESGQGYTGELFF
V: TRBV27; D: TRBD2; J: TRBJ2-1; size: .; DNA: TGTGCCAGCAGTCCAAGCGGGGCCTACAATGAGCAGTTCTTC; CDR3: CASSPSGAYNEQFF
V: TRBV7-9; D: TRBD2; J: TRBJ2-7; size: .; DNA: TGTGCCAGCAGTTCTAGCGGGAGGGACTGGCGGGAGCAGTACTTC; CDR3: CASSSSGRDWREQYF
V: TRBV13; D: TRBD1; J: TRBJ2-3; size: many; DNA: TGTGCCAGCAGCTTAGAATTAGGCAGGCAGGGGGGCACAGATACGCAGTATTTT; CDR3: CASSLELGRQGGTDTQYF
V: TRBV3-1; D: .; J: TRBJ2-7; size: .; DNA: TGTGCCAGCAGCCAAGATGACGGGGTCTACGAGCAGTACTTC; CDR3: CASSQDDGVYEQYF
V: TRBV27; D: .; J: TRBJ2-5; size: many; DNA: TGTGCCAGCAGACCACTAGGCCAAGAGACCCAGTACTTC; CDR3: CASRPLGQETQYF
V: TRBV9; D: TRBD1; J: TRBJ2-3; size: many; DNA: TGTGCCAGCAGCGCCGGACAGGGTTATCTTCGGACAGATACGCAGTATTTT; CDR3: CASSAGQGYLRTDTQYF
V: TRBV7-6; D: .; J: TRBJ2-3; size: many; DNA: TGTGCCAGCAGCTTGGCTAGCTCGACGGGAGATACGCAGTATTTT; CDR3: CASSLASSTGDTQYF
V: TRBV14; D: .; J: TRBJ2-3; size: many; DNA: TGTGCCAGCAGCCAAGATCGGAGGGGCCCAGATACGCAGTATTTT; CDR3: CASSQDRRGPDTQYF
V: TRBV20-1; D: .; J: TRBJ2-7; size: many; DNA: TGCAGTGCTAGAGATGAGAGCTACGAGCAGTACTTC; CDR3: CSARDESYEQYF
V: TRBV5-6; D: .; J: TRBJ2-1; size: few; DNA: TGTGCCAGCAGCTATGCCGGGGGCAGTGAGCAGTTCTTC; CDR3: CASSYAGGSEQFF
V: TRBV30; D: TRBD1; J: TRBJ2-7; size: .; DNA: TGTGCCTGGAGTGTTGGGCAGGGGGAAGAGCAGTACTTC; CDR3: CAWSVGQGEEQYF
V: TRBV19; D: .; J: TRBJ2-3; size: .; DNA: TGTGCCAGTACTACCGCTCATGGGCCCACAGATACGCAGTATTTT; CDR3: CASTTAHGPTDTQYF
V: TRBV20-1; D: .; J: TRBJ2-7; size: many; DNA: TGCAGTGCTCGGACAGAATCCTACGAGCAGTACTTC; CDR3: CSARTESYEQYF
V: TRBV7-2; D: .; J: TRBJ1-3; size: few; DNA: TGTGCCAGCAGTTCGCAGGGAAACACCATATATTTT; CDR3: CASSSQGNTIYF
V: TRBV28; D: .; J: TRBJ1-1; size: .; DNA: TGTGCCAGCAGTCGGACACGATCCGGGAACACTGAAGCTTTCTTT; CDR3: CASSRTRSGNTEAFF
V: TRBV6-2/TRBV6-3; D: .; J: TRBJ1-1; size: few; DNA: TGTGCCAGCAGTCCCGGGGGGAACACTGAAGCTTTCTTT; CDR3: CASSPGGNTEAFF
V: TRBV19; D: .; J: TRBJ2-2; size: many; DNA: TGTGCCAGTAGAATACCGGGACATCCCACCGGGGAGCTGTTTTTT; CDR3: CASRIPGHPTGELFF
V: TRBV30; D: .; J: TRBJ2-1; size: .; DNA: TGTGCCTGTGCCCCCAATGAGCAGTTCTTC; CDR3: CACAPNEQFF
V: TRBV11-2; D: TRBD2; J: TRBJ2-3; size: many; DNA: TGTGCCAGCAGCCCACTAGCGGGGGTCACAGATACGCAGTATTTT; CDR3: CASSPLAGVTDTQYF
V: TRBV12-5; D: .; J: TRBJ1-1; size: many; DNA: TGTGCTAGTGGTTTGGCCTATGGTCCCAGGGCCCCTGAAGCTTTCTTT; CDR3: CASGLAYGPRAPEAFF
V: TRBV6-2/TRBV6-3; D: .; J: TRBJ1-5; size: many; DNA: TGTGCCAGCAGCCCCCAGGGTTTTTGGCCCCAGCATTTT; CDR3: CASSPQGFWPQHF
V: TRBV12-3/TRBV12-4; D: .; J: TRBJ1-1; size: many; DNA: TGTGCCAGCAGTTTAGTGGGACTTAACACTGAAGCTTTCTTT; CDR3: CASSLVGLNTEAFF
V: TRBV12-3/TRBV12-4; D: TRBD1; J: TRBJ2-2; size: few; DNA: TGTGCCAGCAGTTTTACAGGGGCGGGCACCGGGGAGCTGTTTTTT; CDR3: CASSFTGAGTGELFF
V: TRBV7-9; D: TRBD2; J: TRBJ2-3; size: .; DNA: TGTGCCAGCAGCTACCCGGGACTAGCGGGGGCCTCAGATACGCAGTATTTT; CDR3: CASSYPGLAGASDTQYF
V: TRBV7-9; D: .; J: TRBJ1-1; size: many; DNA: TGTGCCAGCAGCTTAGCGTACGGGGGCACGAACACTGAAGCTTTCTTT; CDR3: CASSLAYGGTNTEAFF
V: TRBV14; D: TRBD2; J: TRBJ2-1; size: many; DNA: TGTGCCAGCAGCCAAGAATCCGGCGGGAGCTCCTACAATGAGCAGTTCTTC; CDR3: CASSQESGGSSYNEQFF
V: TRBV29-1; D: .; J: TRBJ2-5; size: many; DNA: TGCAGCGTAACAGGGTACCAAGAGACCCAGTACTTC; CDR3: CSVTGYQETQYF
V: TRBV4-3; D: .; J: TRBJ2-1; size: few; DNA: TGCGCCAGCAGCCAGGAACTAATCATAAGCCGCTCCTACAATGAGCAGTTCTTC; CDR3: CASSQELIISRSYNEQFF
V: TRBV18; D: TRBD1; J: TRBJ2-3; size: few; DNA: TGTGCCAGCTCACCGGGACAGGGGTACACAGATACGCAGTATTTT; CDR3: CASSPGQGYTDTQYF
V: TRBV13; D: .; J: TRBJ2-5; size: .; DNA: TGTGCCAGCAGCCACAGGCAGCTAGGAAGCCTCGACTTC; CDR3: CASSHRQLGSLDF
V: TRBV12-3/TRBV12-4; D: .; J: TRBJ2-3; size: many; DNA: TGTGCCAGCAACCACCGTGGGGGGACCACAGATACGCAGTATTTT; CDR3: CASNHRGGTTDTQYF
V: TRBV7-9; D: TRBD1; J: TRBJ2-5; size: .; DNA: TGTGCCAGCAGGACGACAGGGGCCCAAGAGGCCCAGTACTTC; CDR3: CASRTTGAQEAQYF
V: TRBV5-6; D: .; J: TRBJ2-3; size: many; DNA: TGTGCCAGCAGCTTGACGGGTGCTAGCACAGATACGCAGTATTTT; CDR3: CASSLTGASTDTQYF
V: TRBV7-9; D: TRBD1; J: TRBJ2-5; size: few; DNA: TGTGCCAGCAGCCATCGAACAGGGGTACAAGAGACCCAGTACTTC; CDR3: CASSHRTGVQETQYF
V: TRBV6-2/TRBV6-3; D: TRBD2; J: TRBJ2-7; size: many; DNA: TGTGCCAGCAGCAAGGGAGCGGGAGTGTACGAGCAGTACTTC; CDR3: CASSKGAGVYEQYF
V: TRBV7-9; D: .; J: TRBJ2-2; size: .; DNA: TGTGCCAGCAGTTGGGGTTCCGGGGAGCTGTTTTTT; CDR3: CASSWGSGELFF
V: TRBV7-9; D: .; J: TRBJ2-3; size: many; DNA: TGTGCCAGCAGCTTAGCCAGCTTTGTCACAGATACGCAGTATTTT; CDR3: CASSLASFVTDTQYF
V: TRBV20-1; D: TRBD2; J: TRBJ2-3; size: few; DNA: TGCAGTGCCCCCGGGCCGGGGGGGGGAACAGATACGCAGTATTTT; CDR3: CSAPGPGGGTDTQYF
V: TRBV19; D: .; J: TRBJ2-1; size: many; DNA: TGTGCCAGTAGTACGTGGGGGGGCCGTGTAAATGAGCAGTTCTTC; CDR3: CASSTWGGRVNEQFF